This T cell receptor beta chain emerged from a study of blood T cell repertoires in COVID-19. This CDR3 has 14 residues. Trimming removed 10 bases from V and 0 bases from J; junction bases left unmatched: 4. Germline values: CDR1 MNHEY, CDR2 SMNVEV (reference sequence). Measured with immunoSEQ multiplex PCR; TCRdb has only the in-frame clones, and not every one. The sample lists 65,000 or so clones; around 84% were seen once. This TCR came from a woman in her seventies with acute or convalescent COVID-19. The V gene is TRBV27, the J gene TRBJ2-3; TRBD2 matches 10 bases. The sample was peripheral blood. This CDR3 reads CATKGLASTDTQYF. The CDR3 DNA is TGTGCCACAAAGGGACTAGCGAGCACAGATACGCAGTATTTT.